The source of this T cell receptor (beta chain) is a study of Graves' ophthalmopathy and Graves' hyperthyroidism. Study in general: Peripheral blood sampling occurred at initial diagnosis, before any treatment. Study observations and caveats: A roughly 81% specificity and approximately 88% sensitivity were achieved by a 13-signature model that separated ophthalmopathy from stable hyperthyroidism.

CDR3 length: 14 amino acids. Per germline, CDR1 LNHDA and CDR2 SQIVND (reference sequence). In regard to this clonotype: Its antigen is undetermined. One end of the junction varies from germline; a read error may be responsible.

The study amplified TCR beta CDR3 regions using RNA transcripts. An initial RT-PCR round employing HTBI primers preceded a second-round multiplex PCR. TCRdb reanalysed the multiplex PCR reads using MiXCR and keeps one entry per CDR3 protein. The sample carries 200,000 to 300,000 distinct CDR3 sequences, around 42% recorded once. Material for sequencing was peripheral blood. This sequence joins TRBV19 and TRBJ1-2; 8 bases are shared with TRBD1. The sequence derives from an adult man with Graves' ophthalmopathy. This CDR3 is CASSRQGRDYGHTF. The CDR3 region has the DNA TGTGCCAGTAGTCGACAGGGGAGAGACTATGGCCACACCTTC. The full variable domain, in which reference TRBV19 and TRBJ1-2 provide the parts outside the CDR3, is DGGITQSPKYLFRKEGQNVTLSCEQNLNHDAMYWYRQDPGQGLRLIYYSQIVNDFQKGDIAEGYSVSREKKESFPLTVTSAQKNPTAFYLCASSRQGRDYGHTFGSGTRLTVV.